This T cell receptor beta chain was sequenced during a study of OX40 agonist ivuxolimab in advanced cancers. Measured with immunoSEQ multiplex PCR; TCRdb has only the in-frame clones, and not every one. The table records more than 50,000 clones, around four fifths of them present only once. Germline CDR1 and CDR2: SGHKS and YYEKEE (reference sequence). Trimming pared 0 bases from V and 5 bases from J, leaving 11 bases between. The CDR3 sequence is 15 residues long. This sequence was found in an adult with an advanced solid tumor such as melanoma, head and neck, liver or kidney cancer. This chain connects TRBV5-5 to TRBJ1-4; the D gene is possibly TRBD1 (5 bases). The material was CD4+ or CD8+ T cells sorted from blood, obtained in a trial of the OX40 agonist ivuxolimab. As DNA, the CDR3 is TGTGCCAGCAGCTTGGAGCCGGGGGAGAATGAAAAACTGTTTTTT. This translates into CASSLEPGENEKLFF.